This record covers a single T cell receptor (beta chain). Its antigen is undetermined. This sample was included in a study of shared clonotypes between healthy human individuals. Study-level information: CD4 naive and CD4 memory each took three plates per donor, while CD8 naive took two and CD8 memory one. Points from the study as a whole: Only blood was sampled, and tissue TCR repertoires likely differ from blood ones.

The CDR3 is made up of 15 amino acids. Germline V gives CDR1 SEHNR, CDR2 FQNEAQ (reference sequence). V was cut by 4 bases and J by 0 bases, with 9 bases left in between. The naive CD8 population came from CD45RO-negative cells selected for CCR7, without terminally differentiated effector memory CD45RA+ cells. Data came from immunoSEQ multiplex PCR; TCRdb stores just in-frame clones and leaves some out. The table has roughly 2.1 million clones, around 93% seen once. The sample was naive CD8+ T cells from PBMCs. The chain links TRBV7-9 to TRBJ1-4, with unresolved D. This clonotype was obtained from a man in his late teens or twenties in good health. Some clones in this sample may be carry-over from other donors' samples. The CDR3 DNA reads TGTGCCAGCAGCTCACAAGCCACAACTAATGAAAAACTGTTTTTT. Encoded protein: CASSSQATTNEKLFF.